The 23 T cell receptor beta chains presented below share a single source sample, sequenced in a study of TIL therapy for anti-PD-1-resistant metastatic lung cancer. Time point defined: pre-treatment sample, taken before nivolumab and TIL therapy. Most excised metastases sampled were pleural nodules or supraclavicular lymph nodes. The immunoSEQ assay was v3. Generated by immunoSEQ multiplex PCR, the TCRdb table keeps only in-frame clones and is missing some. The repertoire includes about 50,000 clones, around 64% of them detected once, and 5.5% to 6% sits in the top ten. Sequences were derived from tumor tissue, sampled at baseline. Receptors originate from a person aged 25-79 years with non-small cell lung cancer.

This clone was found a few times. The chain links TRBV2 to TRBJ2-7, with TRBD2 identical over 10 bases. The germline CDR1 and CDR2 sequences are SNHLY and FYNNEI. J lost 3 bases, V lost 7 bases, and 9 bases had no gene match. The CDR3 is 15 amino acids. CDR3: CASTPASGGGYEQYF. The CDR3 DNA reads TGTGCCAGCACTCCAGCTAGCGGGGGAGGCTACGAGCAGTACTTC.

This clone was picked up a small number of times. This chain joins TRBV29-1 and TRBJ1-4; D perhaps matches TRBD1 (6 bases). Germline loops: CDR1 SQVTM, CDR2 ANQGSEA. Trimming shortened V by 0 bases and J by 8 bases, and 10 bases separated the two germline ends. This CDR3 spans 13 amino acids. The CDR3 DNA reads as TGCAGCGTTGAAGACCCCAGGGGAGAAAAACTGTTTTTT. Its protein product is CSVEDPRGEKLFF.

This chain uses TRBV29-1 with TRBJ1-4; 11 bases match TRBD1. Germline V CDR1 and CDR2: SQVTM, ANQGSEA. There are 13 residues in the CDR3. In DNA form, the CDR3 reads TGCACCTTTGCGGACAGGGGGCAAGGAAAACTGTTTTTT. This codes for CTFADRGQGKLFF. The whole variable domain, remainder taken from reference TRBV29-1 and TRBJ1-4, is SAVISQKPSRDICQRGTSLTIQCQVDSQVTMMFWYRQQPGQSLTLIATANQGSEATYESGFVIDKFPISRPNLTFSTLTVSNMSPEDSSIYLCTFADRGQGKLFFGSGTQLSVL.

J is TRBJ2-7 and V is TRBV7-2; D uncertain. The CDR3 is 14 amino acids. In germline, CDR1 is SGHTA, CDR2 FQGNSA. V was cut by 1 base and J by 1 base, with 8 bases left in between. The DNA of the CDR3 is TGTGCCAGCAGCTTAGGATGGGGTTCCTACGAGCAGTACTTC. Translating gives CASSLGWGSYEQYF.

The chain is built from TRBV6-5 and TRBJ1-1; D possibly corresponds to TRBD1 (6 bases). The V end was cut by 0 bases, the J end by 10 bases, with 12 bases between. From germline, CDR1 is MNHEY and CDR2 SVGAGI. This CDR3 region has 13 residues. The CDR3 spells CASSYSNTGRAFF. The CDR3 DNA is TGTGCCAGCAGTTACTCGAATACAGGGCGAGCTTTCTTT.

This rearrangement joins TRBV5-5 to TRBJ1-2; D remains unclear. Germline loops: CDR1 SGHKS, CDR2 YYEKEE (reference sequence). This CDR3 is built from 13 residues. Trimming shortened V by 2 bases and J by 4 bases, and 9 bases separated the two germline ends. This CDR3 is CASSLRDPYGYTF. CDR3 nucleotide sequence: TGTGCCAGCAGCTTACGAGACCCCTATGGCTACACCTTC.

CDR3 sequence: CASSPRTRTDTQYF. The CDR3 DNA sequence: TGTGCCAGCAGCCCACGCACCCGCACAGATACGCAGTATTTT. This rearrangement joins TRBV13 to TRBJ2-3; D unclear. Trimming stripped 5 bases from V and 1 base from J, with 10 bases between. Germline assignment: CDR1 PRHDT and CDR2 FYEKMQ (reference sequence). This CDR3 region has 14 residues.

The gene calls are TRBV27 and TRBJ1-2; D gene unclear. Germline CDR1 MNHEY, CDR2 SMNVEV (reference sequence). V was trimmed by 3 bases and J by 0 bases, leaving 8 bases between them. The CDR3 is 14 residues long. CDR3 coding DNA: TGTGCCAGCAGTTTGTTCGGAGCTAACTATGGCTACACCTTC. Its protein is CASSLFGANYGYTF.

V and J are TRBV5-1 and TRBJ2-2; possible D gene TRBD1, 6 bases. CDR3 length: 15 amino acids. Trimming took off 2 bases at V and 0 bases at J, with 8 bases between the two ends. CDR1 is SGHRS and CDR2 is YFSETQ in the germline V gene. The CDR3 DNA reads TGCGCCAGCAGCTTCGACAGGACGAACACCGGGGAGCTGTTTTTT. It encodes CASSFDRTNTGELFF.

This chain connects TRBV5-4 to TRBJ1-1, with no clear D. The CDR3 spans 14 residues. V was shortened by 5 bases and J by 2 bases, with 13 bases between the two germline ends. Germline loops: CDR1 SGHNT, CDR2 YYREEE (reference sequence). The CDR3 DNA is TGTGCCAGCAGAGGAAGCCGGGAAAACACTGAAGCTTTCTTT. Translated, it gives CASRGSRENTEAFF.

The chain recombines TRBV30 with TRBJ1-1, with 7 bases matching TRBD1. The CDR3 covers 13 residues. V lost 8 bases to trimming and J lost 0 bases; unmatched junction nucleotides: 6. Germline loops: CDR1 GTSNPN, CDR2 SVGIG (reference sequence). The CDR3 spells CAVKGAMNTEAFF. CDR3 sequence (DNA): TGTGCCGTAAAGGGGGCTATGAACACTGAAGCTTTCTTT.

This rearrangement joins TRBV2 to TRBJ2-5, with 10 nucleotides matching TRBD2. The CDR3 contains 15 residues. Trimming removed 6 bases from V and 8 bases from J; junction bases left unmatched: 12. Germline CDR1 is SNHLY and CDR2 is FYNNEI. The CDR3 is CASSELAGVRSTQYF. CDR3 bases: TGTGCCAGCAGCGAGCTAGCGGGGGTCCGTAGTACCCAGTACTTC. The full variable domain, with the rest looked up from reference TRBV2 and TRBJ2-5, is EPEVTQTPSHQVTQMGQEVILRCVPISNHLYFYWYRQILGQKVEFLVSFYNNEISEKSEIFDDQFSVERPDGSNFTLKIRSTKLEDSAMYFCASSELAGVRSTQYFGPGTRLLVL.

The CDR3 DNA sequence: TGTGCCAGCAGCCCGAATGGACAGGGGGCAGCTAACTATGGCTACACCTTC. Its translation is CASSPNGQGAANYGYTF. The gene calls are TRBV7-3 and TRBJ1-2; 11 bases match TRBD1. The germline CDR1 and CDR2 sequences are SGHTA and FQGTGA. The CDR3 runs to 17 residues. V shed 5 bases, J shed 0 bases, and the junction held 8 bases outside the gene matches.

DNA for the CDR3: TGTGCCAGCAGTTCACCGGGACAGGGGACCGGGGAGCTGTTTTTT. This codes for CASSSPGQGTGELFF. The chain links TRBV28 to TRBJ2-2, with TRBD1 matching over 10 bases. CDR1 is MDHEN and CDR2 is SYDVKM in the germline V gene. The CDR3 is made up of 15 amino acids. The V and J ends lost 4 bases and 5 bases, in that order; junction bases with no gene match: 4. Supplemented by reference TRBV28 and TRBJ2-2, the full variable domain reads DVKVTQSSRYLVKRTGEKVFLECVQDMDHENMFWYRQDPGLGLRLIYFSYDVKMKEKGDIPEGYSVSREKKERFSLILESASTNQTSMYLCASSSPGQGTGELFFGEGSRLTVL.

This clone appeared many times. The chain employs TRBV2 and TRBJ1-5; D uncertain. There are 16 residues in the CDR3. The ends were cut back, 1 base at V and 7 bases at J, with 17 bases in the middle. Germline CDR1 SNHLY, CDR2 FYNNEI. This CDR3 is CASSEVNSLGWQPQHF. For the CDR3, the DNA is TGTGCCAGCAGTGAAGTTAATTCGCTGGGGTGGCAGCCCCAGCATTTT.

This rearrangement joins TRBV28 to TRBJ1-6; 11 bases fit TRBD1. The CDR3 totals 15 residues. V was clipped by 8 bases and J by 8 bases; unmatched bases: 8. Germline V gives CDR1 MDHEN, CDR2 SYDVKM. CDR3 DNA sequence: TGTGCCAGCCGGGACAGGGGGGTCTTTTATTCACCCCTCCACTTT. Protein product: CASRDRGVFYSPLHF.

The V gene is TRBV25-1, the J gene TRBJ1-6; D may be TRBD1 (6 bases). With 5 bases removed from V and 0 bases from J, the gap between germline ends came to 14 bases. The CDR3 extends over 17 amino acids. The germline V gene has CDR1 MGHDK and CDR2 SYGVNS. The CDR3 DNA follows: TGTGCCAGCAGTCAGGGGACGGGTAGCTCCTATAATTCACCCCTCCACTTT. It encodes CASSQGTGSSYNSPLHF.

V is TRBV28 and J is TRBJ2-7; 14 bases line up with TRBD2. The CDR3 sequence is 16 residues long. Trimming at V came to 6 bases and at J to 9 bases, leaving 13 bases not matched to a gene. CDR1 and CDR2 from the germline V gene are MDHEN and SYDVKM. The CDR3 loop is CASSAAGLAGDSGQYF. In DNA form, the CDR3 reads TGTGCCAGCAGCGCGGCGGGACTAGCGGGGGACTCGGGGCAGTACTTC.

V usage is TRBV2 and J usage is TRBJ1-6, with D tentatively TRBD1 (5 bases). This CDR3 is 17 amino acids long. The V gene lost 6 bases and the J gene lost 1 base, with 16 bases spanning the gap. Germline values: CDR1 SNHLY, CDR2 FYNNEI. The CDR3 DNA sequence: TGTGCCAGCAGCTCACGGGGCGTCGGGTCCTATAATTCACCCCTCCACTTT. Its translation is CASSSRGVGSYNSPLHF.

This clone was found a few times. The V call is TRBV9, the J call TRBJ2-1; D is ambiguous. From germline, CDR1 is SGDLS and CDR2 YYNGEE. This CDR3 comprises 15 residues. V lost 4 bases, J lost 0 bases, and 11 bases lay in between. CDR3 sequence reads: CASSLTVSSYNEQFF. The CDR3 DNA reads TGTGCCAGCAGCTTAACCGTTAGCTCCTACAATGAGCAGTTCTTC.

This clone was observed a handful of times. The rearrangement joins TRBV5-1 to TRBJ2-3, with TRBD2 as a possible D gene (6 bases). V lost 4 bases and J 4 bases, leaving 13 bases between the germline ends. In germline, CDR1 is SGHRS, CDR2 YFSETQ. The length of the CDR3 is 14 residues. DNA of the CDR3: TGCGCCAGCAGCCCGGGACTGTTCCCAGATACGCAGTATTTT. Residues: CASSPGLFPDTQYF.

This chain links TRBV7-8 with TRBJ2-7; D assignment may be TRBD1 or TRBD2 (6 bases each). The CDR3 extends over 16 amino acids. Germline CDR1 reads SGHVS; CDR2 reads FQNEAQ. V was cut by 1 base and J by 5 bases, with 18 bases left in between. This CDR3 is CASSLVGGQALNEQYF. DNA for the CDR3: TGTGCCAGCAGCTTAGTCGGGGGCCAGGCACTTAACGAGCAGTACTTC.

The V and J genes are TRBV9 and TRBJ2-3; D not resolved. Trimming cost V 2 bases and J 2 bases, with 15 bases left between them. The germline V gene has CDR1 SGDLS and CDR2 YYNGEE. The CDR3 covers 16 residues. This CDR3 is CASSVEIHGYTDTQYF. The DNA of the CDR3 is TGTGCCAGCAGCGTTGAAATCCATGGGTACACAGATACGCAGTATTTT. The whole variable domain, remainder taken from reference TRBV9 and TRBJ2-3, is DSGVTQTPKHLITATGQRVTLRCSPRSGDLSVYWYQQSLDQGLQFLIQYYNGEERAKGNILERFSAQQFPDLHSELNLSSLELGDSALYFCASSVEIHGYTDTQYFGPGTRLTVL.